These 30 T cell receptor beta chains were sequenced from one sample in a study of Graves' ophthalmopathy and Graves' hyperthyroidism (dated 2018 in TCRdb). The instrument given in TCRdb is Illumina HiSeq 2000. For repertoire sequencing, TCR beta CDR3 regions were amplified from RNA transcripts. The first round of RT-PCR was done with HTBI primers and the Qiagen OneStep RT-PCR kit, and was followed by a second round of multiplex PCR, then size selection and purification. The public sequencing data were trimmed at Q25 with fastp and processed into clonotypes with MiXCR by TCRdb, which kept only in-frame beta chains. Every distinct CDR3 protein forms one entry, paired with its most common genes and DNA. The sample has roughly 600,000 distinct CDR3 sequences on record, approximately 37% of them singletons. The ten largest clones take up 3.5% to 4.5% of the sample. The sample comprised peripheral blood or thyroid tissue (not recorded which). The origin of the receptors is an adult man with Graves' hyperthyroidism.

This clonotype was observed many times. This chain links TRBV10-3 with TRBJ2-6; D gene unclear. V lost 8 bases to trimming and J lost 4 bases, with 9 bases between them. CDR1 is ENHRY, CDR2 SYGVKD, per germline. This CDR3 has 13 residues. The CDR3 DNA reads TGTGCCATCCGGGCGACGGGGGCCAACGTCCTGACTTTC. Protein: CAIRATGANVLTF.

V gene TRBV7-8 combines with J gene TRBJ2-5; D unclear. The CDR3 runs 10 residues. Germline values: CDR1 SGHVS, CDR2 FQNEAQ. V was pared by 10 bases and J by 2 bases, with 5 bases between. This CDR3 reads CATNQETQYF. CDR3 DNA: TGTGCCACCAATCAAGAGACCCAGTACTTC.

This clonotype was detected only a few times. The rearrangement uses TRBV5-6 and TRBJ2-5, with a weak D call TRBD2 (6 bases). CDR3 size: 14 residues. Germline V lookup: CDR1 SGHDT, CDR2 YYEEEE. V was clipped by 0 bases and J by 4 bases, with 10 bases between them. In DNA form, the CDR3 reads TGTGCCAGCAGCTTGGGACTAGTAGGAGAGACCCAGTACTTC. Protein product: CASSLGLVGETQYF.

This clonotype has at least ten counts. V and J are TRBV12-3 or TRBV12-4 and TRBJ2-7, with D perhaps TRBD1 or TRBD2 (5 bases each). Trimming took 6 bases from V and 3 from J, leaving 18 bases between them. The CDR3 covers 15 residues. CDR3 residues: CASSPRGGSVYEQYF. In DNA form, the CDR3 reads TGTGCCAGCAGCCCCCGGGGCGGTTCGGTCTACGAGCAGTACTTC.

The chain has TRBV12-3 or TRBV12-4 and TRBJ2-7; 11 bases align to TRBD2. The J call may be faulty, since TRBJ2-1 better matches the DNA end. This CDR3 comprises 16 residues. The CDR3 bases are TGTGCCAGCAGCCGCCGACTAGCGGGGTTGGGCAATGAGCAGTTCTTC. It encodes CASSRRLAGLGNEQFF.

This clonotype was detected once. V usage is TRBV25-1 and J usage is TRBJ2-7; D ambiguous. The CDR3 covers 14 residues. Trimming cost V 0 bases and J 6 bases, with 12 bases left between them. Germline CDR1 and CDR2: MGHDK and SYGVNS. CDR3 DNA sequence: TGTGCCAGCAGTGAATACGGCGGCCCCGGCGAGCAGTACTTC. As protein: CASSEYGGPGEQYF.

V is TRBV4-1 and J is TRBJ2-7; D is ambiguous. Germline CDR1 reads MGHRA; CDR2 reads YSYEKL. Trimming removed 1 base at V and 5 bases at J, with 12 bases between. CDR3 length: 14 amino acids. The CDR3 DNA follows: TGCGCCAGCAGCCAAGTTTCAGGTCCCCACGAGCAGTACTTC. As protein: CASSQVSGPHEQYF.

In its sample, this clonotype was seen many times. The chain carries TRBV6-1 and TRBJ2-7, with TRBD1 matching over 7 bases. CDR1 is MNHNS and CDR2 is SASEGT in the germline V gene. This CDR3 comprises 15 residues. V lost 0 bases to trimming and J lost 6 bases; unmatched junction nucleotides: 8. CDR3 loop: CASSEASRTGTEQYF. The DNA for the CDR3 is TGTGCCAGCAGTGAAGCCTCACGGACAGGTACCGAGCAGTACTTC.

This chain uses TRBV29-1 with TRBJ1-4; D is ambiguous. CDR3 length: 12 residues. The ends were cut back, 3 bases at V and 6 bases at J, with 8 bases in the middle. Per the germline V gene, CDR1 is SQVTM and CDR2 is ANQGSEA. CDR3 residues: CSVDRGYEKLFF. In nucleotides, the CDR3 is TGCAGCGTTGACCGGGGATATGAAAAACTGTTTTTT.

The gene calls are TRBV29-1 and TRBJ1-5, with 7 positions matching TRBD1. This CDR3 spans 16 amino acids. CDR1 is SQVTM and CDR2 is ANQGSEA in the germline V gene. V lost 7 bases, J lost 0 bases, and 12 bases stayed unmatched. CDR3 DNA: TGCAGCGCCAGCAGGGGGGTAGGGAATAGCAATCAGCCCCAGCATTTT. This encodes CSASRGVGNSNQPQHF. The full variable domain, with the rest looked up from reference TRBV29-1 and TRBJ1-5, is SAVISQKPSRDICQRGTSLTIQCQVDSQVTMMFWYRQQPGQSLTLIATANQGSEATYESGFVIDKFPISRPNLTFSTLTVSNMSPEDSSIYLCSASRGVGNSNQPQHFGDGTRLSIL.

The chain joins TRBV24-1 to TRBJ2-3; TRBD2 matches 8 bases. The V and J ends lost 5 bases and 11 bases, in that order; junction bases with no gene match: 17. The CDR3 has 16 amino acids. In germline, CDR1 is KGHDR, CDR2 SFDVKD. The CDR3 DNA reads as TGTGCCACCAGTGCCCCGTCCGGGACTAGATTCATCGGGCAGTATTTT. Encoded protein: CATSAPSGTRFIGQYF.

The chain uses TRBV19 and TRBJ2-3; D not certain. The germline CDR1 and CDR2 sequences are LNHDA and SQIVND (reference sequence). The CDR3 sequence is 15 residues long. V gave up 1 base and J gave up 0 bases, with 8 bases separating them. CDR3 protein: CASSIAQLSTDTQYF. The DNA of the CDR3 is TGTGCCAGTAGTATAGCGCAACTAAGCACAGATACGCAGTATTTT.

As regards this clonotype: A read error is possible here, since a much larger clone lies one base away. The conserved phenylalanine or tryptophan normally closing the CDR3 is absent here, so this likely arose from a read error. The V call is TRBV6-1, the J call TRBJ1-5; TRBD1 aligns across 9 bases. This CDR3 spans 15 amino acids. The V gene's germline CDR1 is MNHNS and CDR2 SASEGT. Losses at the gene ends were 4 bases for V and 6 bases for J; bases not matched to a gene: 7. CDR3 nucleotides: TGTGCCAGCAGTGTGACAGGGGGGCATGCTCAGCCCCAGCATCTT. Protein sequence: CASSVTGGHAQPQHL.

The gene calls are TRBV29-1 and TRBJ1-5; D is uncertain. The CDR3 is made up of 15 amino acids. Germline CDR1 is SQVTM and CDR2 is ANQGSEA. Trimming left V 4 bases short and J 0 bases short, with 13 bases between. The CDR3 here is CSVADGSDSNQPQHF. The DNA of the CDR3 is TGCAGCGTTGCCGACGGATCTGATAGCAATCAGCCCCAGCATTTT.

This clonotype was recorded at least ten times. The chain is built from TRBV29-1 and TRBJ2-2; no firm D call. Germline values: CDR1 SQVTM, CDR2 ANQGSEA. CDR3 size: 11 residues. The V end lost 4 bases, the J end lost 4 bases, and 4 bases lay between the germline ends. The CDR3, as DNA: TGCAGCGTTGCTTCCACCGGGGAGCTGTTTTTT. This translates into CSVASTGELFF.

This sequence joins TRBV29-1 and TRBJ2-7; no firm D call. Trimming pared 7 bases from V and 0 bases from J, leaving 16 bases between. Germline CDR1 SQVTM, CDR2 ANQGSEA. The CDR3 runs 14 residues. CDR3 region: CSGEGGWSSYEQYF. The CDR3 DNA follows: TGCAGCGGGGAAGGCGGATGGAGCTCCTACGAGCAGTACTTC.

The chain combines TRBV11-1 with TRBJ2-3; 8 bases are a match to TRBD2. Germline-derived CDR1 and CDR2 are SGHAT and FQDESV (reference sequence). The CDR3 runs to 13 residues. As DNA, the CDR3 is TGTGGCGGGGGGAGGGCCGACACAGATACGCAGTATTTT. Amino acid sequence: CGGGRADTDTQYF. Full variable domain (remainder filled in from reference TRBV11-1 and TRBJ2-3): EAEVAQSPRYKITEKSQAVAFWCDPISGHATLYWYRQILGQGPELLVQFQDESVVDDSQLPKDRFSAERLKGVDSTLKIQPAELGDSAMYLCGGGRADTDTQYFGPGTRLTVL.

The chain joins TRBV7-8 to TRBJ1-1, with no clear D. The germline gives CDR1 SGHVS, CDR2 FQNEAQ. V was clipped by 1 base and J by 1 base, with 13 bases between them. The CDR3 runs 16 residues. This CDR3 reads CASSLVWRRSNTEAFF. CDR3 DNA: TGTGCCAGCAGCTTAGTATGGAGGAGATCGAACACTGAAGCTTTCTTT.

This clonotype turned up a few times. The chain combines TRBV6-5 with TRBJ2-2, with D maybe TRBD1 (6 bases). The CDR3 runs 15 residues. Germline CDR1 and CDR2: MNHEY and SVGAGI. Trimming left V 5 bases short and J 1 base short, with 11 bases between. In nucleotides, the CDR3 is TGTGCCAGCAGTAAAGGGACACTGAACACCGGGGAGCTGTTTTTT. It specifies CASSKGTLNTGELFF.

The CDR3 region has the DNA TGTGCCATCAGGGGACAGCTGGATGGCTACACTGAAGCTTTCTTT. Translated, it gives CAIRGQLDGYTEAFF. V and J are TRBV10-3 and TRBJ1-1; TRBD1 matches 7 bases. The CDR3 has 15 residues. V shed 6 bases, J shed 3 bases, and the junction held 10 bases outside the gene matches. Per the germline V gene, CDR1 is ENHRY and CDR2 is SYGVKD.

The V and J genes are TRBV25-1 and TRBJ2-3; 7 nucleotides line up with TRBD1. CDR1 is MGHDK and CDR2 is SYGVNS in the germline V gene. V trimming: 4 bases; J trimming: 2 bases; junction bases outside the gene matches: 6. The CDR3 has 15 residues. This CDR3 reads CASSALQGNTDTQYF. The CDR3 bases are TGTGCCAGCAGTGCCTTACAGGGGAACACAGATACGCAGTATTTT.

This clonotype showed up many times. This chain connects TRBV14 to TRBJ1-2; D remains unclear. In germline, CDR1 is SGHDN, CDR2 FVKESK. Trimming pared 4 bases from V and 8 bases from J, leaving 14 bases between. The length of the CDR3 is 13 residues. The CDR3 DNA follows: TGTGCCAGCAGCCCCTCTACAAGGAACGGCTACACCTTC. Translation gives CASSPSTRNGYTF.

The chain uses TRBV7-3 and TRBJ2-5; 9 nucleotides align to TRBD1. V was clipped by 4 bases and J by 5 bases; unmatched bases: 5. In germline, CDR1 is SGHTA, CDR2 FQGTGA. The CDR3 runs 14 residues. CDR3 region: CASSSQGAKETQYF. The CDR3 DNA reads TGTGCCAGCAGCTCACAGGGGGCAAAGGAGACCCAGTACTTC.

The sample holds many counts of this clonotype. The chain carries TRBV7-8 and TRBJ2-6; TRBD1 agrees at 8 bases. Germline trimming cut 5 bases from V and 4 bases from J; bases unmatched to any gene: 10. The CDR3 consists of 17 residues. Germline CDR1 and CDR2: SGHVS and FQNEAQ. The CDR3 reads CASSQTQGAGGANVLTF. The CDR3 nucleotides are TGTGCCAGCAGCCAAACCCAGGGGGCGGGCGGGGCCAACGTCCTGACTTTC.

Ten or more counts support this clonotype. The rearrangement joins TRBV5-8 to TRBJ2-5, with unresolved D. Trimming removed 6 bases from V and 0 bases from J, with 15 bases in between. Germline CDR1 reads SGHTS; CDR2 reads YDEGEE. This CDR3 spans 15 amino acids. For the CDR3, the DNA is TGTGCCAGCACCCCCGGGTCCTTCCACCAAGAGACCCAGTACTTC. Translating gives CASTPGSFHQETQYF.

CDR3 loop: CASSRPGTANTGELFF. In nucleotides, the CDR3 is TGTGCCAGCTCGCGACCCGGGACAGCGAACACCGGGGAGCTGTTTTTT. This chain links TRBV18 with TRBJ2-2; 7 bases line up with TRBD1. The CDR3 length is 16 residues. CDR1 is KGHSH and CDR2 is LQKENI in the germline V gene. J gave up 0 bases and V 6 bases, and 7 bases lay outside the gene matches.

The CDR3 bases are TGTGCCAGCCGCCGTCGGGGAGGCGGGAACACCGGGGAGCTGTTTTTT. It translates to CASRRRGGGNTGELFF. The chain couples TRBV27 to TRBJ2-2; D may be TRBD2 (6 bases). CDR1 and CDR2 (germline): MNHEY, SMNVEV (reference sequence). CDR3 size: 16 residues. V was trimmed by 8 bases and J by 1 base, leaving 17 bases between them.

This chain connects TRBV3-1 to TRBJ2-5; the D gene is possibly TRBD1 (5 bases). The germline V gene has CDR1 LGHDT and CDR2 YNNKEL (reference sequence). The CDR3 is 14 amino acids. V gave up 2 bases and J gave up 1 base, with 8 bases separating them. The CDR3 DNA reads as TGTGCCAGCAGCCAACGACAGACCCAAGAGACCCAGTACTTC. Protein: CASSQRQTQETQYF.

This clonotype was recorded a few times. This sequence joins TRBV5-1 and TRBJ1-2; 7 bases line up with TRBD1. The trim removed 3 bases at V and 6 bases at J, leaving 8 bases unmatched. The CDR3 is made up of 14 amino acids. CDR1 is SGHRS, CDR2 YFSETQ, per germline. The CDR3 is CASSYPTTGDGYTF. The CDR3 nucleotides are TGCGCCAGCAGCTACCCGACAACAGGGGATGGCTACACCTTC.

The chain is built from TRBV29-1 and TRBJ2-3; D is unclear. From germline, CDR1 is SQVTM and CDR2 ANQGSEA. Between the trimmed V and J ends, which lost 8 bases and 3 bases, there was a span of 21 bases. This CDR3 region has 15 residues. CDR3: CSPIGPGRVTDTQYF. CDR3 in DNA: TGCAGCCCAATCGGACCCGGTAGGGTGACAGATACGCAGTATTTT.